These 4 T cell receptor beta chains share one sample of origin, sequenced in a study of T cells after yellow fever vaccination. MiXCR was run by TCRdb on the 5' RACE reads, yielding one entry per CDR3 protein. The data contain under 600,000 distinct CDR3 sequences, 13% of them singletons. This material consisted of PBMCs, taken on the day of the yellow fever booster vaccination. The receptor source for this set is a man under 40 who received the YFV17D yellow fever vaccine.

The chain uses TRBV6-5 and TRBJ2-5; D unresolved. Germline CDR1 MNHEY, CDR2 SVGAGI. The CDR3 sequence is 13 residues long. V was trimmed by 4 bases and J by 1 base, leaving 7 bases between them. The CDR3 loop is CASSSYLQETQYF. The CDR3 DNA reads as TGTGCCAGCAGTTCATACCTCCAAGAGACCCAGTACTTC.

The chain couples TRBV7-2 to TRBJ2-7, with D possibly called TRBD1 or TRBD2 (6 bases each). CDR1 and CDR2 (germline): SGHTA, FQGNSA. The CDR3 totals 15 residues. Trimming removed 5 bases from V and 0 bases from J, with 14 bases in between. The CDR3 DNA reads as TGTGCCAGCAGCCGTGGGGGGCCCAGCTCCTACGAGCAGTACTTC. This translates into CASSRGGPSSYEQYF.

This clonotype was recorded at least ten times. The chain uses TRBV5-6 and TRBJ2-3; D may be TRBD1 (5 bases). Trimming cost V 4 bases and J 6 bases, with 21 bases left between them. Germline CDR1 reads SGHDT; CDR2 reads YYEEEE. CDR3 length: 16 residues. The CDR3, as DNA: TGTGCCAGCAGCCGAACGATAGGGGCTGCTGGTGATACGCAGTATTTT. It codes for CASSRTIGAAGDTQYF.

This clonotype came up a few times. DNA of the CDR3: TGTGCCAGCCGCCCGGGGGGTAATTCACCCCTCCACTTT. Translating it yields CASRPGGNSPLHF. This rearrangement joins TRBV21-1 to TRBJ1-6; TRBD1 reflects the table's D call only, with no check against the DNA. TRBV21-1 is listed as a pseudogene. This CDR3 spans 13 amino acids.